This passage covers 8 T cell receptor beta chains from one sample sequenced in a study of response to subunit inactivated influenza vaccine. TCRdb passed the RT-PCR reads through MiXCR, listing each CDR3 protein once. The sample gives roughly 500,000 distinct CDR3 sequences, less than 25% of which show up once; around 2.8% is in the top ten. This sample also belongs to another study, concerning T cells expressing NK-cell markers. That work states: 5'RACE template switching with UMIs produced the TCR beta cDNA.

Source: CD4+ T cells sorted from PBMCs, taken 12 days after vaccination. The receptors shown here come from a man aged 50 or older who received an inactivated influenza vaccine.

The table lists this clonotype with a few counts. The rearrangement links TRBV10-3 to TRBJ1-5, with 10 bases fitting TRBD1. The CDR3 extends over 16 amino acids. CDR1 ENHRY and CDR2 SYGVKD come from the germline V gene. V gave up 7 bases and J gave up 6 bases; unmatched junction bases: 12. The CDR3 DNA is TGTGCCATCATTAGGGGACAGGGGTCTTTCCGTCAGCCCCAGCATTTT. Translation gives CAIIRGQGSFRQPQHF.

The chain combines TRBV6-2 or TRBV6-3 with TRBJ1-5; 10 nucleotides line up with TRBD1. The length of the CDR3 is 16 residues. V shed 5 bases, J shed 2 bases, and the junction held 6 bases outside the gene matches. Germline V gene sequence: CDR1 MNHEY, CDR2 SVGEGT. CDR3 region: CASSTTGTGGNQPQHF. The CDR3 DNA reads TGTGCCAGCAGTACTACCGGGACAGGGGGCAATCAGCCCCAGCATTTT.

The count of this clonotype is one. This may arise from a read error, as a much more abundant clone is one base away. The chain has TRBV18 and TRBJ2-6, with D unclear. Germline V CDR1 and CDR2: KGHSH, LQKENI. The CDR3 extends over 12 amino acids. In DNA form, the CDR3 reads TGTGCCAACTCAGTAGGCCGTAACGTCCTGACTTTC. This sequence encodes CANSVGRNVLTF.

The V gene is TRBV28, the J gene TRBJ2-5; TRBD1 agrees at 10 bases. CDR3 size: 16 residues. Germline CDR1 MDHEN, CDR2 SYDVKM. With V trimmed by 6 bases and J by 9 bases, 16 bases remained unmatched. The CDR3 bases are TGTGCCAGCAGGGACCACCCGGGACAGGGGATAGGGGCCCAGTACTTC. Translated, it gives CASRDHPGQGIGAQYF.

In nucleotides, the CDR3 is TGTGCCAGCAGCCAAGCGGAGGGCCGAATAATATACTACAATGAGCAGTTCTTC. This encodes CASSQAEGRIIYYNEQFF. The V call is TRBV3-1, the J call TRBJ2-1, with D possibly being TRBD2 (6 bases). Germline-derived CDR1 and CDR2 are LGHDT and YNNKEL (reference sequence). Trimming cost V 1 base and J 3 bases, with 19 bases left between them. The CDR3 contains 18 residues.

V is TRBV6-5 and J is TRBJ1-5; D not resolved. CDR3 length equals 14 residues. Trimming took off 0 bases at V and 6 bases at J, with 9 bases between the two ends. From germline, CDR1 is MNHEY and CDR2 SVGAGI. The CDR3 DNA reads TGTGCCAGCAGTTACTCAAGGGCCCGTCAGCCCCAGCATTTT. It translates to CASSYSRARQPQHF.

This clonotype came up many times. The chain recombines TRBV5-1 with TRBJ2-7, with D unresolved. Germline V gives CDR1 SGHRS, CDR2 YFSETQ. Trimming took 1 base from V and 3 from J, leaving 8 bases between them. This CDR3 has 13 amino acids. CDR3: CASSLSELYEQYF. Written as DNA, the CDR3 is TGCGCCAGCAGCTTGTCAGAACTCTACGAGCAGTACTTC.

The J gene is TRBJ2-7, the V gene TRBV15; 9 bases are shared with TRBD2. The length of the CDR3 is 16 residues. Germline V lookup: CDR1 LNHNV, CDR2 YYDKDF (reference sequence). The junction had 7 bases not matched to a gene; V was cut back by 3 bases and J by 1 base. Here the CDR3 reads CATSRGQAGGSYEQYF. CDR3 sequence (DNA): TGTGCCACCAGCAGGGGTCAGGCGGGGGGGTCCTACGAGCAGTACTTC.